This T cell receptor (beta chain) is from a study of technical replicates of blood from a few donors. With V trimmed by 8 bases and J by 7 bases, 8 bases remained unmatched. CDR1 is MNHNY and CDR2 is SVGAGI in the germline V gene (reference sequence). The CDR3 has 14 amino acids. Repertoires were generated with immunoSEQ multiplex PCR, while TCRdb's copy carries only in-frame clones and drops some. Of around 54,000 clones in the sample, roughly 95% are singletons; the top ten hold about 0.39%. The source of this sequence is a human donor in good health. The rearrangement joins TRBV6-6 to TRBJ2-2, with 9 bases that match TRBD1. The sample taken for sequencing was T cells isolated from PBMCs. The DNA for the CDR3 is TGTGCCAGCTCGACCGGGACAGGGAACGGGGAGCTGTTTTTT. It is translated as CASSTGTGNGELFF.